A selection of T cell receptor beta chains follows, all from one sample in a study of Graves' ophthalmopathy and Graves' hyperthyroidism. TCRdb independently ran MiXCR on the multiplex PCR reads; one entry per CDR3 protein. The sample has about 500,000 distinct CDR3 sequences, approximately 37% seen once. Source material: peripheral blood or thyroid tissue (not recorded which). The receptors shown here come from an adult man with Graves' hyperthyroidism. CDR3s include the opening cysteine and the closing phenylalanine or tryptophan.

j_call: TRBJ2-7
v_call: TRBV29-1
cdr3_aa: CSVGDEQYF

j_call: TRBJ2-7
v_call: TRBV20-1
cdr3_aa: CSARFGLAASSYEQYF

j_call: TRBJ2-3
v_call: TRBV10-3
cdr3_aa: CASTRTSTTDTQYF

j_call: TRBJ2-5
v_call: TRBV19
cdr3_aa: CASSRAGEETQYF

j_call: TRBJ1-5
v_call: TRBV6-6
cdr3_aa: CASRPPRGPQHF

j_call: TRBJ2-2
v_call: TRBV27
cdr3_aa: CASSGRFLTGELFF

j_call: TRBJ2-7
v_call: TRBV6-5
cdr3_aa: CASSPTPTSGRTYEQYF

j_call: TRBJ1-4
v_call: TRBV19
cdr3_aa: CASRLEGVIGEKLFF

j_call: TRBJ1-4
v_call: TRBV24-1
cdr3_aa: CATSDPDSGNEKLFF

j_call: TRBJ2-5
v_call: TRBV7-9
cdr3_aa: CARSLGGGRETQYF

j_call: TRBJ2-5
v_call: TRBV6-6
cdr3_aa: CASSYDPPQRETQYF

j_call: TRBJ2-7
v_call: TRBV24-1
cdr3_aa: CATNRAEMGYEQYF

j_call: TRBJ1-1
v_call: TRBV20-1
cdr3_aa: CSARPGQGGTEAFF

j_call: TRBJ1-1
v_call: TRBV5-1
cdr3_aa: CASRQGFMNTEAFF

j_call: TRBJ1-1
v_call: TRBV30
cdr3_aa: CAWSVLRATEAFF

j_call: TRBJ1-5
v_call: TRBV24-1
cdr3_aa: CTTSNLNQPQHF

j_call: TRBJ2-3
v_call: TRBV14
cdr3_aa: CASNRGPDTQYF

j_call: TRBJ2-5
v_call: TRBV3-1
cdr3_aa: CASSQLRGHNGTQYF

j_call: TRBJ2-5
v_call: TRBV6-1
cdr3_aa: CASSEARETQYF

j_call: TRBJ1-1
v_call: TRBV20-1
cdr3_aa: CSARGGQGGINTEAFF

j_call: TRBJ2-6
v_call: TRBV12-3/TRBV12-4
cdr3_aa: CASRTGLNVLTF

j_call: TRBJ1-4
v_call: TRBV6-1
cdr3_aa: CASSFTEATNEKLFF

j_call: TRBJ1-1
v_call: TRBV27
cdr3_aa: CASSLMGVTEAFF

j_call: TRBJ1-3
v_call: TRBV7-2
cdr3_aa: CASSRTTGAPGNTIYF

j_call: TRBJ1-1
v_call: TRBV24-1
cdr3_aa: CATSPTTGTEAFF

j_call: TRBJ2-5
v_call: TRBV28
cdr3_aa: CASSSLSQETQYF

j_call: TRBJ2-5
v_call: TRBV7-9
cdr3_aa: CASSPLAGGQETQYF

j_call: TRBJ1-4
v_call: TRBV9
cdr3_aa: CASSVGSTNEKLFF

j_call: TRBJ1-1
v_call: TRBV9
cdr3_aa: CASSVAGQNTEAFF

j_call: TRBJ2-6
v_call: TRBV28
cdr3_aa: CASSGGLSGANVLTF

j_call: TRBJ2-2
v_call: TRBV29-1
cdr3_aa: CSGAHASLLNTGELFF

j_call: TRBJ2-3
v_call: TRBV12-3/TRBV12-4
cdr3_aa: CASSSRASEVDTQYF

j_call: TRBJ2-2
v_call: TRBV7-2
cdr3_aa: CASSSNREDTGELFF

j_call: TRBJ2-7
v_call: TRBV20-1
cdr3_aa: CSEGAGKGYEQYF

j_call: TRBJ2-2
v_call: TRBV2
cdr3_aa: CASSPRVASGGAPTNTGELFF

j_call: .
v_call: TRBV10-3
cdr3_aa: CASFREQGREQFF

j_call: TRBJ1-1
v_call: TRBV7-9
cdr3_aa: CASSFGGVPAEAFF

j_call: TRBJ1-1
v_call: TRBV15
cdr3_aa: CATSRGAGAEAFF

j_call: TRBJ1-1
v_call: TRBV7-9
cdr3_aa: CASSFWGPMNTEAFF

j_call: TRBJ1-1
v_call: TRBV7-8
cdr3_aa: CASSLVQGQGAFF

j_call: TRBJ2-7
v_call: TRBV12-5
cdr3_aa: CASGRTGGKNEQYF

j_call: TRBJ2-1
v_call: TRBV5-1
cdr3_aa: CASSRDGHHNEQFF

j_call: TRBJ2-7
v_call: TRBV24-1
cdr3_aa: CASSLSSSGRTSYEQYF

j_call: TRBJ2-7
v_call: TRBV28
cdr3_aa: CASRPGTGAPSSYEQYF

j_call: TRBJ2-7
v_call: TRBV7-9
cdr3_aa: CASSLAGLLNYEQYF

j_call: TRBJ2-7
v_call: TRBV10-3
cdr3_aa: CAISAYGPTYEQYF

j_call: TRBJ1-2
v_call: TRBV20-1
cdr3_aa: CSALRQYDGYTF

j_call: TRBJ1-1
v_call: TRBV7-8
cdr3_aa: CASSFWEGRGDTEAFF

j_call: .
v_call: TRBV11-2
cdr3_aa: CASSSLGSGGGTDTQYF

j_call: TRBJ1-3
v_call: TRBV10-1
cdr3_aa: CASSAQGEHTIYF

j_call: TRBJ2-5
v_call: TRBV29-1
cdr3_aa: CSVDGVRRETQYF

j_call: TRBJ2-7
v_call: TRBV5-6
cdr3_aa: CASSGDIEYEQYF